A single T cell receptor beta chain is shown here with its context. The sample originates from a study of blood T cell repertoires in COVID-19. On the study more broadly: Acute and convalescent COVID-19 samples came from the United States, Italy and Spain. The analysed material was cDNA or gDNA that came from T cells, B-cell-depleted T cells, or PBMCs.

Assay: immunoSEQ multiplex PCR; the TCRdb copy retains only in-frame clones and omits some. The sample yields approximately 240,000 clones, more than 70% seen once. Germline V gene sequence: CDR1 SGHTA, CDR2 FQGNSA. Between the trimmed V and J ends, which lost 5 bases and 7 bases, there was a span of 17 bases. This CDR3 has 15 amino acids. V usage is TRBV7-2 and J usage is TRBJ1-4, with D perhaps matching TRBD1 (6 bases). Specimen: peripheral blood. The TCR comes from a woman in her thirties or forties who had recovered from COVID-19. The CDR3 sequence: CASSPGQKEGEKLFF. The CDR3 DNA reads TGTGCCAGCAGCCCCGGACAGAAAGAAGGTGAAAAACTGTTTTTT.